This T cell receptor (beta chain) was obtained from a study of shared clonotypes between healthy human individuals. This clone was seen once. Clones were read by immunoSEQ multiplex PCR, and TCRdb kept only the in-frame ones, dropping some. The top ten hold approximately 1.5% of the sample, which has 950,000 to 1,300,000 clones, roughly 75% seen once. Germline CDR1 MNHEY, CDR2 SMNVEV (reference sequence). The ends were cut back, 5 bases at V and 6 bases at J, with 20 bases in the middle. The CDR3 sequence is 15 residues long. This TCR was sampled from a man younger than 35 in good health. This chain links TRBV27 with TRBJ2-7; a possible D gene is TRBD1 (6 bases). Sequenced input: memory CD4+ T cells sorted from blood. Subset in this sample: CD45RA-negative fraction. CDR3 DNA: TGTGCCAGCAGTCCGTACAGGGTTGAGGTCAGCGAGCAGTACTTC. This translates into CASSPYRVEVSEQYF.